This is a list of T cell receptor beta chains from one sample in a study of T cell clonotyping in hematopoietic cell transplantation. The method was immunoSEQ multiplex PCR; TCRdb's version includes in-frame clones alone and lacks a portion of them. The sample yields 25,000 to 35,000 clones, approximately 94% seen once. Sequencing was performed on peripheral blood mononuclear cells. These receptors came from a man aged 50 to 60 in good health. Some clones in this sample may be carry-over from other donors' samples. Both conserved end residues are trimmed from each CDR3.

v_gene	j_gene	CDR3aa
TRBV30	TRBJ2-5	AWSRGRSSETQY
TRBV7-2	TRBJ1-5	ASSSRDLQPQH
TRBV27	TRBJ1-5	ASSSSSGGPQH
TRBV6-1	TRBJ2-7	ASSERGPPYEQY
TRBV7-8	TRBJ2-1	ASSQRQRGEVNEQF
TRBV5-1	TRBJ1-6	ASNLESNSPLH
TRBV6-5	TRBJ1-2	ASSYWGTTNYGYT
TRBV14	TRBJ1-4	ASSQDGVGKLF
TRBV9	TRBJ2-2	ASSVDIANTGELF
TRBV9	TRBJ1-6	ASSVEASPLH
TRBV28	TRBJ1-1	ASRPEGANMNTEAF
TRBV11-2	TRBJ2-1	ASSVFYNEQF
TRBV4-3	TRBJ2-1	ASSQESTRTEQF
TRBV4-1	TRBJ2-7	ASSQEVTGVRPDPEEQY
TRBV5-1	TRBJ1-4	ASSLDAGKLF
TRBV7-3	TRBJ2-3	ASSQREADTQY
TRBV28	TRBJ1-2	ASSTGSSNYGYT
TRBV7-7	TRBJ1-4	ASSLRHSEKLF
TRBV7-2	TRBJ1-5	ASSADRGDQPQH
TRBV28	TRBJ1-2	ASSLLTENYGYT
TRBV4-3	TRBJ2-5	ASSQHMGGTQY
TRBV7-6	TRBJ2-3	ASSRNTGADTQY
TRBV5-1	TRBJ1-2	ASSLTDLGGYT
TRBV28	TRBJ2-2	ASSQRARRIGELF
TRBV6-5	TRBJ1-3	ASTETTDGGNTIY
TRBV28	TRBJ2-7	ASSLSPGVRYEQY
TRBV5-1	TRBJ1-5	ASSLAAGGNQPQH
TRBV25-1	TRBJ2-1	ASSPMTSPGMNEQF
TRBV7-3	TRBJ1-1	ASRGGLGNTEAF
TRBV28	TRBJ2-3	ASSSRLDTQY
TRBV20-1	TRBJ1-2	SARVSYGYT
TRBV6-5	TRBJ1-2	ASSSRVRGYT
TRBV9	TRBJ1-2	ASSAGQPRNYGYT
TRBV19	TRBJ2-2	ATLDRGKNGELF
TRBV4-3	TRBJ1-6	ASSQDHDNSPLH
TRBV30	TRBJ2-5	AWISKGVQETQY
TRBV28	TRBJ1-1	ASSPSVIVTEAF
TRBV19	TRBJ1-1	ASSISQGSPTEAF
TRBV7-9	TRBJ1-5	ASSPLRHGQPQH
TRBV10-3	TRBJ1-6	AISDRDRDNSPLH
TRBV7-6	TRBJ1-4	ASSLVPGLQGEKLF
TRBV7-6	TRBJ1-6	ASSSQGLENSPLH